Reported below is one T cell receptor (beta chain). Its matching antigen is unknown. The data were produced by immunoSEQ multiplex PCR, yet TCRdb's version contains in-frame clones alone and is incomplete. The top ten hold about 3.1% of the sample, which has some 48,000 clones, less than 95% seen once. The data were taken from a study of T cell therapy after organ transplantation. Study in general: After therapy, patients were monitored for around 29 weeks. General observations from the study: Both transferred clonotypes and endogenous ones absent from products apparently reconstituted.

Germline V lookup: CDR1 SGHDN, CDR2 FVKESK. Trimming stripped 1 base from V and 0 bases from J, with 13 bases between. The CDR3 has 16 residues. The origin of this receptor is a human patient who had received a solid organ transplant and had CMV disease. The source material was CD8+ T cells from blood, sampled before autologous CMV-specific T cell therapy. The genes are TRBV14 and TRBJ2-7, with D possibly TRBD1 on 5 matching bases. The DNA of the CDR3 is TGTGCCAGCAGCCAAGTATTGGGGCATACCTCCTACGAGCAGTACTTC. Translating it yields CASSQVLGHTSYEQYF.